Below, 28 T cell receptor beta chains from the same sample are listed, as sequenced in a study of T cell responses to AZD1222 COVID-19 vaccine. Profiled with immunoSEQ multiplex PCR; TCRdb holds only in-frame clones, not every one. The table includes about 130,000 clones, 70% to 90% detected once. This specimen consisted of peripheral blood, obtained 28 days after the second AZD1222 dose. The receptors derive from an adult who received the AZD1222 COVID-19 vaccine.

The chain joins TRBV15 to TRBJ1-1; perhaps TRBD1 as D (6 bases). The germline V and J ends were trimmed by 2 bases and 1 base, with 11 bases remaining between them. The CDR3 is made up of 15 amino acids. CDR1 is LNHNV and CDR2 is YYDKDF in the germline V gene (reference sequence). CDR3 nucleotide sequence: TGTGCCACCAGCAGACGGACAGAAGGGAACACTGAAGCTTTCTTT. Its protein is CATSRRTEGNTEAFF.

The gene calls are TRBV19 and TRBJ1-5, with D hard to call. CDR1 LNHDA and CDR2 SQIVND come from the germline V gene (reference sequence). V lost 1 base to trimming and J lost 5 bases, with 12 bases between them. This CDR3 has 15 amino acids. The CDR3 sequence: CASSIAWARDQPQHF. Here the CDR3 DNA reads TGTGCCAGTAGTATAGCGTGGGCCAGAGATCAGCCCCAGCATTTT.

The V call is TRBV18, the J call TRBJ1-2, with unresolved D. CDR3 length equals 14 residues. CDR1 is KGHSH and CDR2 is LQKENI in the germline V gene. Trimming pared 3 bases from V and 6 bases from J, leaving 14 bases between. The CDR3 DNA follows: TGTGCCAGCTCACCGTATAGTTTAGGTGATGGCTACACCTTC. Amino acids: CASSPYSLGDGYTF.

This clone came up once. V and J are TRBV2 and TRBJ2-6; D tentatively fits TRBD1 or TRBD2 (5 bases each). The germline CDR1 and CDR2 sequences are SNHLY and FYNNEI. V lost 7 bases and J 0 bases, leaving 13 bases between the germline ends. The CDR3 consists of 16 residues. Written as DNA, the CDR3 is TGTGCCAGCACCCGGGACGAGGGCTCTGGGGCCAACGTCCTGACTTTC. Amino acid sequence: CASTRDEGSGANVLTF.

The CDR3 DNA sequence: TGTGCCAGCAGCCATTCAGGGGGCGATGCACCCCTCCACTTT. Protein product: CASSHSGGDAPLHF. This chain connects TRBV3-1 (or the pseudogene TRBV3-2) to TRBJ1-6, with TRBD1 matching 8 bases. This CDR3 region has 14 residues. V shed 3 bases and J 11 bases; nucleotides not matched to a gene: 6. Germline V lookup: CDR1 LGHDT, CDR2 YNNKEL (reference sequence).

The CDR3 DNA sequence: TGTGCCAGCTCACCACGGGACACGCCCTATGGCTACACCTTC. Translation: CASSPRDTPYGYTF. This chain connects TRBV18 to TRBJ1-2, with a possible D match to TRBD1 (6 bases). V lost 1 base, J lost 4 bases, and 10 bases lay in between. CDR1 is KGHSH, CDR2 LQKENI, per germline. The CDR3 consists of 14 residues. Full variable domain (missing parts from reference TRBV18 and TRBJ1-2): NAGVMQNPRHLVRRRGQEARLRCSPMKGHSHVYWYRQLPEEGLKFMVYLQKENIIDESGMPKERFSAEFPKEGPSILRIQQVVRGDSAAYFCASSPRDTPYGYTFGSGTRLTVV.

This clone was seen a single time. The CDR3: CASSDREGSPLHF. CDR3 nucleotides: TGTGCCAGTAGTGACAGGGAGGGCTCACCCCTCCACTTT. This chain links TRBV19 with TRBJ1-6, with TRBD1 matching over 7 bases. Trimming at V came to 5 bases and at J to 10 bases, leaving 5 bases not matched to a gene. In germline, CDR1 is LNHDA, CDR2 SQIVND (reference sequence). The CDR3 spans 13 residues. Full variable domain (remainder filled in from reference TRBV19 and TRBJ1-6): DGGITQSPKYLFRKEGQNVTLSCEQNLNHDAMYWYRQDPGQGLRLIYYSQIVNDFQKGDIAEGYSVSREKKESFPLTVTSAQKNPTAFYLCASSDREGSPLHFGNGTRLTVT.

The CDR3 sequence: CASREGNTEAFF. In DNA, the CDR3 is TGTGCCAGCCGCGAGGGGAACACTGAAGCTTTCTTT. V gene TRBV7-9 combines with J gene TRBJ1-1; D ambiguous. The CDR3 is 12 residues long. Trimming left V 8 bases short and J 1 base short, with 8 bases between. Per germline, CDR1 SEHNR and CDR2 FQNEAQ (reference sequence).

The rearrangement joins TRBV6-5 to TRBJ2-1, with 10 bases that match TRBD2. With V trimmed by 2 bases and J by 2 bases, 3 bases remained unmatched. CDR3 length: 16 residues. Germline loops: CDR1 MNHEY, CDR2 SVGAGI. In nucleotides, the CDR3 is TGTGCCAGCAGTTACGGACTAGCGGAGGCCTACAATGAGCAGTTCTTC. Protein: CASSYGLAEAYNEQFF.

The genes are TRBV5-1 and TRBJ2-2, with a possible D match to TRBD2 (6 bases). Per the germline V gene, CDR1 is SGHRS and CDR2 is YFSETQ. Trimming cost V 0 bases and J 7 bases, with 13 bases left between them. The CDR3 covers 15 residues. CDR3 in DNA: TGCGCCAGCAGCTTGGGACTAGATTGGCGCGGGGAGCTGTTTTTT. This gives the protein CASSLGLDWRGELFF.

This clone was found once. CDR3 in amino acids: CASRFLRGHYEQYF. Here the CDR3 DNA reads TGTGCCAGCAGGTTCCTACGGGGCCACTACGAGCAGTACTTC. The chain uses TRBV2 and TRBJ2-7; D may be TRBD1 or TRBD2 (5 bases each). Trimming left V 6 bases short and J 3 bases short, with 15 bases between. The germline CDR1 and CDR2 sequences are SNHLY and FYNNEI. This CDR3 is 14 amino acids long.

The chain recombines TRBV3-1 (or the pseudogene TRBV3-2) with TRBJ1-2; the D gene is possibly TRBD1 (5 bases). Per germline, CDR1 LGHDT and CDR2 YNNKEL (reference sequence). The CDR3 sequence is 12 residues long. Trimming took off 2 bases at V and 8 bases at J, with 9 bases between the two ends. The CDR3: CASSQQGWGYTF. The CDR3 DNA reads TGTGCCAGCAGCCAACAGGGTTGGGGCTACACCTTC.

Written as DNA, the CDR3 is TGTGCCACCAGCAGATGGGGACAGCGCAATGAGCAGTTCTTC. Translation: CATSRWGQRNEQFF. The chain links TRBV15 to TRBJ2-1, with TRBD1 identical over 7 bases. This CDR3 contains 14 residues. Unmatched junction bases numbered 4, after V lost 2 bases and J lost 6 bases. CDR1 LNHNV and CDR2 YYDKDF come from the germline V gene (reference sequence).

This rearrangement joins TRBV5-1 to TRBJ1-4; D gene uncertain. CDR3 length equals 14 residues. Trimming removed 5 bases at V and 3 bases at J, with 11 bases between. Germline V gene sequence: CDR1 SGHRS, CDR2 YFSETQ. The CDR3 spells CASSLDAANEKLFF. As DNA, the CDR3 is TGCGCCAGCAGTCTTGACGCAGCTAATGAAAAACTGTTTTTT.

The rearrangement joins TRBV6-5 to TRBJ1-1, with TRBD1 identical over 8 bases. Germline CDR1 reads MNHEY; CDR2 reads SVGAGI. The CDR3 loop spans 14 amino acids. V was clipped by 6 bases and J by 0 bases; unmatched bases: 3. The CDR3 loop is CASSQQGVNTEAFF. CDR3 bases: TGTGCCAGCAGCCAACAGGGGGTGAACACTGAAGCTTTCTTT.

The chain couples TRBV15 to TRBJ2-7, with D tentatively TRBD2 (6 bases). This CDR3 is built from 17 residues. V was trimmed by 0 bases and J by 0 bases, leaving 15 bases between them. The germline V gene has CDR1 LNHNV and CDR2 YYDKDF (reference sequence). The CDR3 nucleotides are TGTGCCACCAGCAGAGAGGAGGGACTGCAGGGCTCCTACGAGCAGTACTTC. Protein: CATSREEGLQGSYEQYF.

The chain's CDR3 is CASSEQGGYNSPLHF. The CDR3 nucleotides are TGTGCCAGCAGTGAACAAGGGGGTTATAATTCACCCCTCCACTTT. The rearrangement joins TRBV2 to TRBJ1-6; maybe TRBD1 (6 bases). Trimming shortened V by 2 bases and J by 4 bases, and 9 bases separated the two germline ends. The CDR3 has 15 amino acids. CDR1 and CDR2 (germline): SNHLY, FYNNEI.

Only one count was recorded for this clone. This rearrangement joins TRBV7-6 to TRBJ1-2; perhaps TRBD1 as D (5 bases). V shed 3 bases and J shed 7 bases, with 15 bases lying between them. This CDR3 contains 14 residues. Germline-derived CDR1 and CDR2 are SGHVS and FNYEAQ. CDR3 sequence: CASSLRGKESGYTF. The CDR3 DNA reads TGTGCCAGCAGCTTGCGGGGGAAAGAGTCTGGCTACACCTTC.

In DNA form, the CDR3 reads TGTGCCAGCAGCGTAGCCTCGAATCAAGAGACCCAGTACTTC. Encoded protein: CASSVASNQETQYF. The V and J genes are TRBV9 and TRBJ2-5; D not certain. Deletions cut 0 bases from V and 2 bases from J, with 8 bases between. The CDR3 is 14 residues long. CDR1 is SGDLS, CDR2 YYNGEE, per germline.

CDR3 in amino acids: CASSQDWDNPYGYTF. CDR3 nucleotides: TGTGCCAGCAGCCAAGATTGGGACAACCCATATGGCTACACCTTC. The chain has TRBV4-2 and TRBJ1-2; D is perhaps TRBD1 (6 bases). This CDR3 has 15 residues. Germline V gene data show CDR1 as LGHNA and CDR2 as YNFKEQ. The germline V and J ends were trimmed by 0 bases and 5 bases, with 13 bases remaining between them.

The chain carries TRBV6-2 or TRBV6-3 and TRBJ2-1; 9 bases are a match to TRBD1. Germline CDR1 is MNHEY and CDR2 is SVGEGT. CDR3 length equals 15 residues. The ends lost 4 bases at V and 3 bases at J; junction bases unmatched: 4. The CDR3 DNA follows: TGTGCCAGCAGTTCCGGGACAGGGAGCTACAATGAGCAGTTCTTC. Translated, it gives CASSSGTGSYNEQFF.

V and J are TRBV7-9 and TRBJ1-3, with a possible D match to TRBD1 (6 bases). Trimming pared 1 base from V and 0 bases from J, leaving 16 bases between. CDR1 and CDR2 from the germline V gene are SEHNR and FQNEAQ (reference sequence). The CDR3 contains 18 residues. CDR3 sequence reads: CASSLGTAIPSSGNTIYF. The DNA of the CDR3 is TGTGCCAGCAGCTTAGGGACAGCTATACCGTCCTCTGGAAACACCATATATTTT.

The gene calls are TRBV3-1 (or the pseudogene TRBV3-2) and TRBJ1-2; D might be TRBD1 (5 bases). This CDR3 is built from 13 residues. Germline V gives CDR1 LGHDT, CDR2 YNNKEL (reference sequence). Trimming took off 4 bases at V and 8 bases at J, with 14 bases between the two ends. Written as DNA, the CDR3 is TGTGCCAGCAGCCCCGTCGGAGGGGACGGCTACACCTTC. Protein product: CASSPVGGDGYTF.

V usage is TRBV9 and J usage is TRBJ2-2; unclear D gene. This CDR3 is built from 12 residues. V was pared by 0 bases and J by 7 bases, with 4 bases between. Germline V gives CDR1 SGDLS, CDR2 YYNGEE. Here the CDR3 reads CASSVAGGELFF. Here the CDR3 DNA reads TGTGCCAGCAGCGTAGCAGGCGGGGAGCTGTTTTTT. The whole variable domain, filled in from reference TRBV9 and TRBJ2-2, reads DSGVTQTPKHLITATGQRVTLRCSPRSGDLSVYWYQQSLDQGLQFLIQYYNGEERAKGNILERFSAQQFPDLHSELNLSSLELGDSALYFCASSVAGGELFFGEGSRLTVL.

This chain links TRBV7-8 with TRBJ1-3; no clear D. Trimming stripped 4 bases from V and 0 bases from J, with 16 bases between. The CDR3 is 17 amino acids. Germline CDR1 reads SGHVS; CDR2 reads FQNEAQ. The CDR3 DNA is TGTGCCAGCAGCTACCCTGGGTCAGGAAGCTCTGGAAACACCATATATTTT. It encodes CASSYPGSGSSGNTIYF.

The chain uses TRBV29-1 and TRBJ1-1; TRBD1 might be the D (5 bases). Per the germline V gene, CDR1 is SQVTM and CDR2 is ANQGSEA. The length of the CDR3 is 12 residues. V was cut by 6 bases and J by 6 bases, with 14 bases left in between. As DNA, the CDR3 is TGCAGCGTGGGACCCCCATGGGCTGAAGCTTTCTTT. It is translated as CSVGPPWAEAFF.

V usage is TRBV15 and J usage is TRBJ1-2; tentatively, D is TRBD1 (6 bases). The V gene's germline CDR1 is LNHNV and CDR2 YYDKDF (reference sequence). CDR3 size: 14 residues. V shed 0 bases and J shed 3 bases, with 8 bases lying between them. The CDR3 reads CATSREAGDYGYTF. CDR3 DNA sequence: TGTGCCACCAGCAGAGAAGCAGGGGACTATGGCTACACCTTC. Full variable domain (remainder filled in from reference TRBV15 and TRBJ1-2): DAMVIQNPRYQVTQFGKPVTLSCSQTLNHNVMYWYQQKSSQAPKLLFHYYDKDFNNEADTPDNFQSRRPNTSFCFLDIRSPGLGDTAMYLCATSREAGDYGYTFGSGTRLTVV.

Regarding this clone: At one of its ends the junction is not consistent with the germline gene, which may arise from a read error. This chain joins TRBV20-1 and TRBJ1-1; TRBD1 might be the D (6 bases). The CDR3 runs to 12 residues. Looked up from germline, CDR1 is DFQATT and CDR2 is SNEGSKA (reference sequence). The CDR3 sequence is CSASGFGGGMRF. CDR3 DNA: TGCAGTGCTAGTGGATTCGGGGGCGGGATGCGCTTT.